This TCR beta chain was obtained from a study of blood T cell repertoires in COVID-19. Across the study: COVID-19 samples, acute and convalescent, were from the United States, Italy and Spain. Sample material is recorded as cDNA or gDNA derived from T cells, B-cell-depleted T cells, or PBMCs.

Authors' analysis steps: Estimation of nucleated cell counts was performed using reference gene primer amplification. The data were produced by immunoSEQ multiplex PCR, yet TCRdb's version contains in-frame clones alone and is incomplete. D and trimming come from the DNA, and the V and J calls and clone size come from that table. The sample has 90,000 to 100,000 clones, roughly 89% seen once. Seattle-derived patients entered the study during active infection and were followed longitudinally. Sequencing was carried out using peripheral blood. This sequence was found in a man aged 60 to 69 with COVID-19, enrolled during active disease.

CDR3 region: CASSLSPGTSSYEQYF. In DNA form, the CDR3 reads TGCGCCAGCAGCCTTTCCCCGGGGACTAGCTCCTACGAGCAGTACTTC. The chain recombines TRBV4-3 with TRBJ2-7, with 8 nucleotides matching TRBD2. V lost 4 bases and J lost 0; bases outside the gene matches: 8. The CDR3 has 16 residues. Germline V gene sequence: CDR1 LGHNA, CDR2 YSLEER.